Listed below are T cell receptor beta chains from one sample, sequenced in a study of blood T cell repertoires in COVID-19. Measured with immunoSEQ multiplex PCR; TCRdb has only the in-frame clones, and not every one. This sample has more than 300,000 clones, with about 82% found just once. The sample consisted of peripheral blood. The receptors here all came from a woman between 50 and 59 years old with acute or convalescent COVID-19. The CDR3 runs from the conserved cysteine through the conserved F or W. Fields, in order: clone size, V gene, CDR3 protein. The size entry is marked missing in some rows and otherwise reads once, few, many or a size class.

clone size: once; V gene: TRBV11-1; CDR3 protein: CASSPGTEETQYF
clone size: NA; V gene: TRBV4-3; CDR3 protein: CASSLGSSTDTQYF
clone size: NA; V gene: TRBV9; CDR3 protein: CASSGRRETTNIQYF
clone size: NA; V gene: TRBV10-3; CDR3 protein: CAIKSNLERDFYNEQFF
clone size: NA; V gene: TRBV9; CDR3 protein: CASSVSSGTYNEQFF
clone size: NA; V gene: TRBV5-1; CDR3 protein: CASSLESGIGSYGYTF
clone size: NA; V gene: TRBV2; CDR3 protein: CASRDQREWTDTQYF
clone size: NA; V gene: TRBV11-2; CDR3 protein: CASSLAAGVVINEQYF
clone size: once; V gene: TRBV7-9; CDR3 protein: CASSPRTSYEQYF
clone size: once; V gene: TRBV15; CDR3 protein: CATSRDRGQETQYF
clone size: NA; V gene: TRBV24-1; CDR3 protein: CATSAQGNSPLHF
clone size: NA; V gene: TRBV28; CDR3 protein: CASSLSQRTNEKLFF
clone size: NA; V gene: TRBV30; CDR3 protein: CAWSRDREETQYF
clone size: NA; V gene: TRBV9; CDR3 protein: CASSVSVGSYNEQFF
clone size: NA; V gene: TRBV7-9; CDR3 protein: CASTPAYEQYF
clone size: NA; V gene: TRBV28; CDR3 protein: CASSYDGLAGGGQDTQYF
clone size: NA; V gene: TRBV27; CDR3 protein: CASSLTGIYGYTF
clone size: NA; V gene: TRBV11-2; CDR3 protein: CASSEPGQSSYEQYF
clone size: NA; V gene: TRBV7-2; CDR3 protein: CASSSYSGRNAKNIQYF
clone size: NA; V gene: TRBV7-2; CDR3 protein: CASSVLGGVHEQYF
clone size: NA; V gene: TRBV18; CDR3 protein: CASSGFGAPTYEQYF
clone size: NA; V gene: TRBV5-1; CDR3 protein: CASSSGLVRYEQFF
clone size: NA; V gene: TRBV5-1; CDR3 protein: CASSGTGGSGELFF
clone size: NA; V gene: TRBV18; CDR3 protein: CASSPGAGSSYEQYF
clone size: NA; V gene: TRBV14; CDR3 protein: CASSQVDFGLAAYNEQFF
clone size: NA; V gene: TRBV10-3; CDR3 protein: CAISESGRGSSYEQYF
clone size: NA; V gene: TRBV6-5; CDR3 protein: CASSGPPSDTQYF
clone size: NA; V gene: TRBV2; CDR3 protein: CASSESSGSTDTQYF
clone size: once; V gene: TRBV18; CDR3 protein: CASSTTDSRNTEAFF
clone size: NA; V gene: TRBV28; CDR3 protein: CASTPGQGYSPLHF